The rows below give T cell receptor beta chains drawn from one sample of a study of OX40 agonist ivuxolimab in advanced cancers. Sequencing was performed with immunoSEQ multiplex PCR; in TCRdb, only in-frame clones are kept and a portion is missing. This sample carries around 40,000 clones, around 80% of them seen once, and the ten largest clones take 4.5% to 5.5%. This sample comprised CD4+ or CD8+ T cells sorted from blood, obtained in a trial of the OX40 agonist ivuxolimab. The receptor source for this set is an adult with an advanced solid tumor such as melanoma, head and neck, liver or kidney cancer. The CDR3 runs from the conserved cysteine through the conserved F or W. The order of the fields is D gene, clone size, J gene, V gene, CDR3 DNA, CDR3 protein. A D gene is named only where the DNA matches it firmly. Clone size appears in some rows only: once, few, many, or a class for an expanded clone.

.,.,TRBJ2-7,TRBV4-1,TGCGCCAGCAGCCAACAAACCCTCAGGAACGAGCAGTACTTC,CASSQQTLRNEQYF
.,.,TRBJ1-2,TRBV6-1,TGTGCCAGCAGTCCTACTAACTATGGCTACACCTTC,CASSPTNYGYTF
.,.,TRBJ2-1,TRBV5-6,TGTGCCAGCAGCTTAGAGGTGTTTCTCTACAATGAGCAGTTCTTC,CASSLEVFLYNEQFF
.,.,TRBJ1-3,TRBV19,TGTGCCAGTAGACCGCCTTTCCCAAAGGTCTCTGGAAACACCATATATTTT,CASRPPFPKVSGNTIYF
.,.,TRBJ2-7,TRBV6-1,TGTGCCAGCAGTGAAACGAGGGGCGAGCAGTACTTC,CASSETRGEQYF
TRBD1,.,TRBJ2-3,TRBV11-2,TGTGCCAGCACCACCGGGACAGGGGTCTCAGATACGCAGTATTTT,CASTTGTGVSDTQYF
.,.,TRBJ1-1,TRBV4-1,TGCGCCAGCAGCCCCAAGGTGAACACTGAAGCTTTCTTT,CASSPKVNTEAFF
TRBD2,.,TRBJ2-1,TRBV9,TGTGCCAGCAGTCTAGCGGGAGGGCCCGGGAATGAGCAGTTCTTC,CASSLAGGPGNEQFF
.,.,TRBJ1-2,TRBV28,TGTGCCAGCAGTTTAACGGGCTACGGGGGCGGCTACACCTTC,CASSLTGYGGGYTF
.,once,TRBJ2-5,TRBV28,TGTGCCAGCAGTTCACCCGGGGGGGACAGAAGAGAGACCCAGTACTTC,CASSSPGGDRRETQYF
.,.,TRBJ2-2,TRBV19,TGTGCCAGTAGTGACCAGACAGCCCGCACCGGGGAGCTGTTTTTT,CASSDQTARTGELFF
.,.,TRBJ2-7,TRBV6-1,TGTGCCAGCAGTGTAAAACTTAAGTCCTACGAGCAGTACTTC,CASSVKLKSYEQYF
.,.,TRBJ2-6,TRBV27,TGTGCCAGCAGTTCCTCACCTGAGAGCTCTGGGGCCAACGTCCTGACTTTC,CASSSSPESSGANVLTF
.,.,TRBJ2-2,TRBV5-1,TGCGCCAGCAGCGTCGCTAAAGGTGGCGGGGAGCTGTTTTTT,CASSVAKGGGELFF
.,.,TRBJ2-1,TRBV5-5,TGTGCCAGCAGCTACCTGGTGGGGGGAACCTACAATGAGCAGTTCTTC,CASSYLVGGTYNEQFF
TRBD1,.,TRBJ1-1,TRBV30,TGTGCCTGCAACACTCCCCCGACAGGGCGCACTGAAGCTTTCTTT,CACNTPPTGRTEAFF
.,once,TRBJ1-3,TRBV5-1,TGCGCCAGCAGCTTGGCTGGAAACTCTGGAAACACCATATATTTT,CASSLAGNSGNTIYF
.,.,TRBJ2-1,TRBV30,TGTGCCTGGAGTGTACGGTCAGGGGGGTCCAATGAGCAGTTCTTC,CAWSVRSGGSNEQFF
.,once,TRBJ1-2,TRBV5-1,TGCGCCAGCAGCTTGGATGGGTTCTCGGGCTATGGCTACACCTTC,CASSLDGFSGYGYTF
.,.,TRBJ2-7,TRBV2,TGTGCCAGCAGTGTAGGCCGAGGCGTCCGGCAGGGGTCCTCCTACGAGCAGTACTTC,CASSVGRGVRQGSSYEQYF
.,few,TRBJ1-5,TRBV7-8,TGTGCCAGCAGCTTAAGGGAACTGAATAGCAATCAGCCCCAGCATTTT,CASSLRELNSNQPQHF
TRBD1,.,TRBJ1-1,TRBV2,TGTGCCAGCAGTAGGGAGGGGACAGCTGGGAACACTGAAGCTTTCTTT,CASSREGTAGNTEAFF
.,.,TRBJ2-7,TRBV6-1,TGTGCCAGCAGAGACACGGGTGGGACCTACGAGCAGTACTTC,CASRDTGGTYEQYF
.,.,TRBJ2-7,TRBV5-1,TGCGCCAGCAGCCAACCGCCCCTGAGCGGGTACTCCTACGAGCAGTACTTC,CASSQPPLSGYSYEQYF